These 20 T cell receptor beta chains were all obtained from the same sample, sequenced in a study of blood T cell repertoires in COVID-19. Clones were sequenced by immunoSEQ multiplex PCR, and TCRdb holds only the in-frame ones, with some missing. The sample contains 200,000 to 300,000 clones, approximately 90% of which appear only once. Sequenced sample: PBMCs or T cells enriched from blood (not recorded which). Receptors originate from a man aged 35-49 years who had recovered from COVID-19.

The chain is built from TRBV6-2 or TRBV6-3 and TRBJ1-5; D gene ambiguous. The CDR3 loop spans 14 amino acids. The V gene's germline CDR1 is MNHEY and CDR2 SVGEGT. V shed 5 bases and J shed 2 bases, with 10 bases lying between them. The CDR3 sequence: CASSQPGGNQPQHF. CDR3 DNA: TGTGCCAGCAGTCAACCGGGAGGCAATCAGCCCCAGCATTTT.

The chain links TRBV5-4 to TRBJ2-5; 9 nucleotides agree with TRBD2. The CDR3 totals 15 residues. V lost 1 base, J lost 3 bases, and 4 bases stayed unmatched. The germline V gene encodes CDR1 SGHNT and CDR2 YYREEE (reference sequence). The DNA of the CDR3 is TGTGCCAGCAGCTTGTGGGCGGGGGGGAAAGAGACCCAGTACTTC. Translation gives CASSLWAGGKETQYF.

The J gene is TRBJ1-5, the V gene TRBV5-3; D remains ambiguous. TRBV5-3 is flagged as an ORF with uncertain function. V was clipped by 5 bases and J by 2 bases, with 11 bases between them. This CDR3 spans 14 amino acids. The CDR3 is CARRLREGNQPQHF. Here the CDR3 DNA reads TGTGCCAGAAGGCTGAGGGAAGGCAATCAGCCCCAGCATTTT.

This clone was seen just once. This chain connects TRBV11-2 to TRBJ2-7; weak D call: TRBD1 (5 bases). Trimming pared 5 bases from V and 5 bases from J, leaving 16 bases between. Germline V CDR1 and CDR2: SGHAT, FQNNGV. The CDR3 is 14 amino acids. In DNA, the CDR3 is TGTGCCAGCAGCCCCCCCTCAGGGCCCCACGAGCAGTACTTC. Protein sequence: CASSPPSGPHEQYF.

The chain employs TRBV7-9 and TRBJ1-1; a possible D gene is TRBD1 (5 bases). Per germline, CDR1 SEHNR and CDR2 FQNEAQ (reference sequence). The V and J ends lost 0 bases and 5 bases respectively, with 16 bases between them. There are 16 residues in the CDR3. The CDR3 DNA sequence: TGTGCCAGCAGCTTAGCCTTGGGTCGGTGGACAACTGAAGCTTTCTTT. This codes for CASSLALGRWTTEAFF.

There are a few counts of this clone. The rearrangement joins TRBV28 to TRBJ1-5; D is unresolved. The V gene's germline CDR1 is MDHEN and CDR2 SYDVKM. Between the trimmed V and J ends, which lost 5 bases and 1 base, there was a span of 15 bases. The CDR3 sequence is 16 residues long. CDR3 nucleotides: TGTGCCAGCAGTCTCCCTGGGCAGTTCAGCAATCAGCCCCAGCATTTT. This gives the protein CASSLPGQFSNQPQHF.

V is TRBV7-3 and J is TRBJ2-3; no firm D call. Germline V gene data show CDR1 as SGHTA and CDR2 as FQGTGA. The CDR3 runs 12 residues. V dropped 5 bases and J dropped 0 bases, with 3 bases sitting between them. The CDR3 DNA reads as TGTGCCAGCAGCCTAAGCACAGATACGCAGTATTTT. Translation: CASSLSTDTQYF.

The chain has TRBV5-1 and TRBJ1-2, with TRBD1 as a possible D gene (6 bases). Germline CDR1 is SGHRS and CDR2 is YFSETQ. The CDR3 is 16 residues long. Trimming shortened V by 3 bases and J by 5 bases, and 20 bases separated the two germline ends. CDR3 DNA sequence: TGCGCCAGCAGCTCTCTACCACTAGACAGGATTTATGGCTACACCTTC. Encoded protein: CASSSLPLDRIYGYTF.

V is TRBV7-6 and J is TRBJ2-7, with 8 bases fitting TRBD1. The ends lost 4 bases at V and 13 bases at J; junction bases unmatched: 9. This CDR3 comprises 12 residues. Per germline, CDR1 SGHVS and CDR2 FNYEAQ. CDR3 amino acids: CASSSPKDRVYF. The DNA for the CDR3 is TGTGCCAGCAGCTCCCCTAAGGACAGGGTATACTTC.

The chain uses TRBV19 and TRBJ1-5; tentatively, D is TRBD1 (5 bases). In germline, CDR1 is LNHDA, CDR2 SQIVND (reference sequence). The V end lost 7 bases, the J end lost 2 bases, and 9 bases lay between the germline ends. There are 13 residues in the CDR3. The CDR3 is CASIGGCNQPQHF. The CDR3, as DNA: TGTGCCAGTATCGGGGGGTGCAATCAGCCCCAGCATTTT. Supplemented by reference TRBV19 and TRBJ1-5, the full variable domain reads DGGITQSPKYLFRKEGQNVTLSCEQNLNHDAMYWYRQDPGQGLRLIYYSQIVNDFQKGDIAEGYSVSREKKESFPLTVTSAQKNPTAFYLCASIGGCNQPQHFGDGTRLSIL.

The chain couples TRBV14 to TRBJ2-1; TRBD1 agrees at 7 bases. Trimming cost V 4 bases and J 2 bases; bases outside gene matches: 5. Germline V gene sequence: CDR1 SGHDN, CDR2 FVKESK. The CDR3 length is 15 residues. CDR3: CASSLRGLPYNEQFF. Here the CDR3 DNA reads TGTGCCAGCAGCCTTAGGGGGCTTCCCTACAATGAGCAGTTCTTC.

The rearrangement links TRBV18 to TRBJ1-1, with D possibly TRBD1 on 5 matching bases. The CDR3 has 15 amino acids. Germline lookup yields CDR1 KGHSH and CDR2 LQKENI. The germline V and J ends were trimmed by 2 bases and 1 base, with 11 bases remaining between them. The CDR3: CASSPEWGANTEAFF. In DNA, the CDR3 is TGTGCCAGCTCACCAGAGTGGGGCGCGAACACTGAAGCTTTCTTT.

This clone has a handful of counts. This chain joins TRBV15 and TRBJ2-7; the match to TRBD1 covers 11 bases. V was pared by 1 base and J by 6 bases, with 5 bases of the junction left unmatched. This CDR3 is built from 15 residues. Germline lookup yields CDR1 LNHNV and CDR2 YYDKDF (reference sequence). CDR3 nucleotide sequence: TGTGCCACCAGCAGAGCTTCCGGGACAGGGGGCGAGCAGTACTTC. Residues: CATSRASGTGGEQYF.

The chain joins TRBV3-1 (or the pseudogene TRBV3-2) to TRBJ2-3, with D unresolved. The CDR3 totals 15 residues. V shed 4 bases and J shed 0 bases, with 11 bases lying between them. Germline V gene lookup returns CDR1 LGHDT and CDR2 YNNKEL (reference sequence). Written as DNA, the CDR3 is TGTGCCAGCAGCCGCTTGGGCTTTAGCACAGATACGCAGTATTTT. This encodes CASSRLGFSTDTQYF.

The rearrangement joins TRBV4-1 to TRBJ1-4; TRBD1 agrees at 7 bases. The CDR3 contains 13 residues. Germline loops: CDR1 MGHRA, CDR2 YSYEKL. The trim removed 5 bases at V and 4 bases at J, leaving 1 base unmatched. The CDR3 reads CASSTGVNEKLFF. Here the CDR3 DNA reads TGCGCCAGCAGCACAGGGGTTAATGAAAAACTGTTTTTT.

In this sample, this clone turned up a few times. The chain recombines TRBV3-1 (or the pseudogene TRBV3-2) with TRBJ2-5; 9 bases map to TRBD2. The CDR3 has 18 residues. Germline CDR1 is LGHDT and CDR2 is YNNKEL (reference sequence). The V and J ends lost 0 bases and 7 bases, in that order; junction bases with no gene match: 15. CDR3 region: CASSQEPPNAGGRRTQYF. The DNA for the CDR3 is TGTGCCAGCAGCCAAGAGCCCCCGAACGCGGGGGGGCGTCGGACCCAGTACTTC.

V and J are TRBV12-5 and TRBJ2-1; 9 positions agree with TRBD2. With V trimmed by 5 bases and J by 8 bases, 13 bases remained unmatched. Germline values: CDR1 LGHNT, CDR2 FRNRAP. The CDR3 loop spans 16 amino acids. This chain's CDR3 is CASGGGSGRFSDEQFF. The DNA for the CDR3 is TGTGCTAGTGGTGGGGGTAGCGGGAGATTCTCTGATGAGCAGTTCTTC.

V and J are TRBV6-6 and TRBJ2-1, with TRBD2 matching 7 bases. The germline CDR1 and CDR2 sequences are MNHNY and SVGAGI (reference sequence). This CDR3 is built from 14 residues. With 4 bases clipped from V and 2 bases from J, the junction kept 2 bases outside the gene matches. The CDR3 sequence: CASSSGGTYNEQFF. CDR3 nucleotide sequence: TGTGCCAGCAGTTCCGGGGGGACCTACAATGAGCAGTTCTTC.

The chain recombines TRBV29-1 with TRBJ2-7; tentative D call: TRBD2 (5 bases). The CDR3 runs 14 residues. CDR1 is SQVTM and CDR2 is ANQGSEA in the germline V gene. V was shortened by 3 bases and J by 0 bases, with 12 bases between the two germline ends. In nucleotides, the CDR3 is TGCAGCGTTGACGTAGACGGGAACTCCTACGAGCAGTACTTC. Amino acid sequence: CSVDVDGNSYEQYF.

The chain couples TRBV29-1 to TRBJ1-2; TRBD1 aligns across 7 bases. The CDR3 consists of 13 residues. With V trimmed by 2 bases and J by 3 bases, 3 bases remained unmatched. The germline V gene has CDR1 SQVTM and CDR2 ANQGSEA. The CDR3 nucleotides are TGCAGCGTTGAAACAGGGGAAGACTATGGCTACACCTTC. Protein product: CSVETGEDYGYTF. Full variable domain (rest looked up from reference TRBV29-1 and TRBJ1-2): SAVISQKPSRDICQRGTSLTIQCQVDSQVTMMFWYRQQPGQSLTLIATANQGSEATYESGFVIDKFPISRPNLTFSTLTVSNMSPEDSSIYLCSVETGEDYGYTFGSGTRLTVV.